These T cell receptor beta chains were read from a single sample in a study of identical twins. MiXCR was run by TCRdb on the 5' RACE reads, yielding one entry per CDR3 protein. The table shows around 530,000 distinct CDR3 sequences, with approximately 14% occurring only once. Separately, the same data were catalogued under a study of yellow fever vaccine responses in identical twins.

Sequences were obtained from CD4+ T cells sorted from blood. The receptors were sampled from a woman in her late teens or twenties in good health. The conserved cysteine and the conserved F or W are not part of the CDR3 here. Fields, in order: J gene, D gene, V gene, CDR3 protein. The D gene is left open where the match is weak.

>TRBJ2-1|TRBD2|TRBV7-9
ASSLGTSSKWEQF
>TRBJ2-7|NA|TRBV24-1
ATSDRLGYEQY
>TRBJ2-1|NA|TRBV11-2
ASSARVDAAYNEQF
>TRBJ2-3|NA|TRBV5-1
ASSLGAFTDTQY
>TRBJ2-3|TRBD1|TRBV29-1
SAYRDRGTDTQY
>TRBJ2-3|NA|TRBV5-1
ASSPIGRLSTDTQY
>TRBJ2-1|NA|TRBV20-1
SARDWQFWDEQF
>TRBJ2-2|NA|TRBV7-7
ASSSDLVGELF
>TRBJ1-4|NA|TRBV15
ATSSLGGMGEKLF
>TRBJ2-5|TRBD1|TRBV2
ASDRDETQY
>TRBJ1-1|NA|TRBV3-1
ASSQGRIMNTEAF
>TRBJ2-5|TRBD2|TRBV3-1
ASSQASGGPTQY
>TRBJ2-3|NA|TRBV11-2
ASSQGSGSTDTQY
>TRBJ2-1|NA|TRBV19
ASTPRALGGATYNEQF
>TRBJ2-7|TRBD1|TRBV5-1
ASSSGTGRFYEQY
>TRBJ2-5|TRBD2|TRBV7-8
ASRGLAGAETQY
>TRBJ2-3|NA|TRBV18
ASSPPSRGRRTDTQY
>TRBJ2-2|NA|TRBV20-1
SAREGVGTGELF
>TRBJ2-1|NA|TRBV20-1
SARVPGNEQF
>TRBJ2-2|TRBD2|TRBV20-1
SAPLRGVDGNGELF
>TRBJ2-7|NA|TRBV7-3
ASSPFRAGEQY
>TRBJ2-2|TRBD2|TRBV10-3
AISERAGGPTGELF
>TRBJ2-2|TRBD2|TRBV4-2
ASSQWAGGLRSGELF
>TRBJ1-1|TRBD1|TRBV7-8
ASSLGQGRITEAF
>TRBJ2-1|NA|TRBV20-1
SARVGDEQF
>TRBJ2-3|TRBD1|TRBV20-1
SANDRGGTDTQY
>TRBJ2-1|NA|TRBV7-9
ASSSPGNEQF